This T cell receptor beta chain was sequenced in a study of cytomegalovirus exposure and HLA in healthy donors. Findings and caveats of the study: Later on, a genetic analysis was performed. It linked a missense variant in DCLRE1C with V- and J-gene trimming of TCR beta.

Concerning this clone itself: Its antigen is still unknown.

Primers for the PCR totalled 60 Vbeta and 13 Jbeta. Only in-frame clones appear in the TCRdb table, and some are missing; sequencing was by immunoSEQ multiplex PCR. The table includes a few hundred thousand clones, just under 85% detected once. The CDR3 is 14 amino acids. Losses at the gene ends were 4 bases for V and 6 bases for J; bases not matched to a gene: 6. Germline V gives CDR1 MDHEN, CDR2 SYDVKM. The sequence came from a middle-aged woman in good health and CMV-seropositive. The sample comprised PBMCs. The rearrangement uses TRBV28 and TRBJ1-2, with 9 bases identical to TRBD1. CDR3 bases: TGTGCCAGCAGTTGGACGGGACAGGGCAATGGCTACACCTTC. Translated, it gives CASSWTGQGNGYTF.